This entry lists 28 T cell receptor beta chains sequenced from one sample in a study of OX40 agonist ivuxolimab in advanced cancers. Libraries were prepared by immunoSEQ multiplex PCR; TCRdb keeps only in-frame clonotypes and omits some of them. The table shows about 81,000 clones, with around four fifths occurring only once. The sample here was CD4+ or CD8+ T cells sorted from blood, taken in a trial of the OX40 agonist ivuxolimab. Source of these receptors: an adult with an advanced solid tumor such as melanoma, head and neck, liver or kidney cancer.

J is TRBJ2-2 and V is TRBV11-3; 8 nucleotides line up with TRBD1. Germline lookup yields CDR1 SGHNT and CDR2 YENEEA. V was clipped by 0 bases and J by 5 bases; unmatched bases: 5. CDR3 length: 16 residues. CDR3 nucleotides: TGTGCCAGCAGCTTAGAACAGGGGGAGAATACCGGGGAGCTGTTTTTT. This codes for CASSLEQGENTGELFF.

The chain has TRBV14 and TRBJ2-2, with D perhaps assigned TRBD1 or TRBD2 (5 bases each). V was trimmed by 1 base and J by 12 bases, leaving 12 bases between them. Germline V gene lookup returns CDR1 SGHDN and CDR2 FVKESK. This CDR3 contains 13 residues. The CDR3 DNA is TGTGCCAGCAGCCAAGGGGACGGTTTACAGCTGTTTTTT. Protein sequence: CASSQGDGLQLFF. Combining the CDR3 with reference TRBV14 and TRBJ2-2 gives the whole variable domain EAGVTQFPSHSVIEKGQTVTLRCDPISGHDNLYWYRRVMGKEIKFLLHFVKESKQDESGMPNNRFLAERTGGTYSTLKVQPAELEDSGVYFCASSQGDGLQLFFGEGSRLTVL.

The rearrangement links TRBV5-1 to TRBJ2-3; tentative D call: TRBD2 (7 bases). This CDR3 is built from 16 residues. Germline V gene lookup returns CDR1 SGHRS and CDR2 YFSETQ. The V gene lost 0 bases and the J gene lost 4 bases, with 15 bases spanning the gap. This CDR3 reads CASSLDGGGAPDTQYF. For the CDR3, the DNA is TGCGCCAGCAGCTTGGACGGCGGGGGCGCCCCAGATACGCAGTATTTT. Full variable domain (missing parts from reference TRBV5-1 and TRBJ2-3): KAGVTQTPRYLIKTRGQQVTLSCSPISGHRSVSWYQQTPGQGLQFLFEYFSETQRNKGNFPGRFSGRQFSNSRSEMNVSTLELGDSALYLCASSLDGGGAPDTQYFGPGTRLTVL.

This CDR3 reads CASSLGLAGSEQYF. The CDR3 region has the DNA TGTGCCAGCAGCCTGGGACTAGCGGGTAGCGAGCAGTACTTC. This chain links TRBV5-4 with TRBJ2-7, with 12 bases aligning to TRBD2. V lost 4 bases to trimming and J lost 6 bases; unmatched junction nucleotides: 5. Germline V gene data show CDR1 as SGHNT and CDR2 as YYREEE (reference sequence). The CDR3 is 14 residues long.

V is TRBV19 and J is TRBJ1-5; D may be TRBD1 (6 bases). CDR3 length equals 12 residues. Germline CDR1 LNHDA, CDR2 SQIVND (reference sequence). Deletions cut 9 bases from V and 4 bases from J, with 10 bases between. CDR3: CASQGGNQPQHF. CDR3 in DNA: TGTGCCAGCCAAGGGGGGAATCAGCCCCAGCATTTT.

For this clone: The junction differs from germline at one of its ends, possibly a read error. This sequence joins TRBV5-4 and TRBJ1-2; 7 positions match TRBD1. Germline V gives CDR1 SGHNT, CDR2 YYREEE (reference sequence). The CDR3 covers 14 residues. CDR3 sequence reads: CASTLAGQLYGYTF. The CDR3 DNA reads TGTGCCAGCACCTTGGCGGGACAGCTATATGGCTACACCTTC.

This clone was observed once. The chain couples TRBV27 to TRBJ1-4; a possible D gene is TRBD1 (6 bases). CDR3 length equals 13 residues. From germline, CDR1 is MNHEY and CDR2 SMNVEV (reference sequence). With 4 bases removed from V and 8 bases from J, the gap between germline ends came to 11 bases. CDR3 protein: CASSYREREKLFF. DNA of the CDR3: TGTGCCAGCAGTTACAGGGAGCGAGAAAAACTGTTTTTT.

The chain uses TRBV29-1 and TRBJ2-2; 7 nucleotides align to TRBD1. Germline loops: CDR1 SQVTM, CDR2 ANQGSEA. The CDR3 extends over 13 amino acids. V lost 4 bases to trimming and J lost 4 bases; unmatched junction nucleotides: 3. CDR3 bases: TGCAGCGTTGGACAGGGAACCACCGGGGAGCTGTTTTTT. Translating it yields CSVGQGTTGELFF.

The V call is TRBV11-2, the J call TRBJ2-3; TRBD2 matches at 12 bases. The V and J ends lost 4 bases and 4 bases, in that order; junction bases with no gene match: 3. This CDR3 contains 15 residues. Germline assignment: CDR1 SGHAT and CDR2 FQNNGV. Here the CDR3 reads CASSSTSGRPDTQYF. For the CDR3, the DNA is TGTGCCAGCAGCTCGACTAGCGGGAGACCAGATACGCAGTATTTT.

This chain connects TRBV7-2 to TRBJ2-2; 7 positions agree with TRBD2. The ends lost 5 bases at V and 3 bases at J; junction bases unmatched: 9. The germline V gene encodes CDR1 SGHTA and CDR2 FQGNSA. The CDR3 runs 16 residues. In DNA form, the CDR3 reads TGTGCCAGCAGCCCTCCGGGGAGGGGTTACACCGGGGAGCTGTTTTTT. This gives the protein CASSPPGRGYTGELFF.

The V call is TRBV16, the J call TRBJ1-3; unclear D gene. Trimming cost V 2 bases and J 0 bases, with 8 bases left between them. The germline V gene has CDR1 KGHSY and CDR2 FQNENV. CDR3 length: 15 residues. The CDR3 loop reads CASSQGVNSGNTIYF. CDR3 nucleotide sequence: TGTGCCAGCAGCCAAGGCGTAAACTCTGGAAACACCATATATTTT.

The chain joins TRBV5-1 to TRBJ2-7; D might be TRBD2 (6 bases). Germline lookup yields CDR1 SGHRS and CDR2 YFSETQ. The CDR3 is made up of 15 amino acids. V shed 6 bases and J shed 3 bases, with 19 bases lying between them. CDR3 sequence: CASTPSAGLSYEQYV. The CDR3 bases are TGCGCCAGCACCCCTTCCGCGGGACTCAGCTACGAGCAGTACGTC.

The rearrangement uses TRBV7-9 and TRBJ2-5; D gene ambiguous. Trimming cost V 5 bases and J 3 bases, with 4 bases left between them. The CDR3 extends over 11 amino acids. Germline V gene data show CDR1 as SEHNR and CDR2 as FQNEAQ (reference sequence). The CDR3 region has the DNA TGTGCCAGCAGCCAAGAAGAGACCCAGTACTTC. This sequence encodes CASSQEETQYF.

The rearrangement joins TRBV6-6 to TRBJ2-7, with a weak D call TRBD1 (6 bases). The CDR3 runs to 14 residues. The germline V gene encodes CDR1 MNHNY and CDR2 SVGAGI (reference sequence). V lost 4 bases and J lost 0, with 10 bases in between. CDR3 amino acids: CASSFRDTSYEQYF. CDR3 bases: TGTGCCAGCAGTTTCCGGGACACCTCCTACGAGCAGTACTTC.

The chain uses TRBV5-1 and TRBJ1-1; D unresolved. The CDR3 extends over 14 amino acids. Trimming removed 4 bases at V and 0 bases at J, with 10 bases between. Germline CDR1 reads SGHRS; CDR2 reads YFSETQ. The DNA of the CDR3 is TGCGCCAGCAGCCCTGACGACCTGAACACTGAAGCTTTCTTT. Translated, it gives CASSPDDLNTEAFF.

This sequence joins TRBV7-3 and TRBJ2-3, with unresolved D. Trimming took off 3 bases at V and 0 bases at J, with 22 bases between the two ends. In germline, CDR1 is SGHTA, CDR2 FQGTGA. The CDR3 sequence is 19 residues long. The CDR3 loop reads CASSFDHEMQLTSTDTQYF. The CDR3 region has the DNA TGTGCCAGCAGCTTCGACCATGAGATGCAACTTACTAGCACAGATACGCAGTATTTT.

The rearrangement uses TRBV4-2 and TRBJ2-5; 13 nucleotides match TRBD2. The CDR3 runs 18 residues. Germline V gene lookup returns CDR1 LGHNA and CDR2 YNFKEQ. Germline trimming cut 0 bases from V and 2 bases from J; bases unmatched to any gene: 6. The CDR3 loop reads CASSQDLLAGGRQETQYF. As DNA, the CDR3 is TGTGCCAGCAGCCAAGATCTACTAGCGGGGGGGCGGCAAGAGACCCAGTACTTC.

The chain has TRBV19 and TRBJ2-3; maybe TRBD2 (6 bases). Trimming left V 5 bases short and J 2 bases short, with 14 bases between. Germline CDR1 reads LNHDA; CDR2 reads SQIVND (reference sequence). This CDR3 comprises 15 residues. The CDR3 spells CASSATGLYTDTQYF. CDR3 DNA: TGTGCCAGTAGTGCGACGGGACTTTACACAGATACGCAGTATTTT.

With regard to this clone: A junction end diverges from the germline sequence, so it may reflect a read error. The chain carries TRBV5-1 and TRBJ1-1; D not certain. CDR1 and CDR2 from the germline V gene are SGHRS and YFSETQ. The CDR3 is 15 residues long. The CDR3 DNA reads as TGCGCCAGCAGATTGGACCTAGCCATGAACACTGAAGCTTTCTTT. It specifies CASRLDLAMNTEAFF.

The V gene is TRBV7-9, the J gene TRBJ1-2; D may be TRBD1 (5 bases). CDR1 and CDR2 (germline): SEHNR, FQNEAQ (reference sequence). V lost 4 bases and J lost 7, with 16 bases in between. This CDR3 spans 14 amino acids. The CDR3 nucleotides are TGTGCCAGCAGCTCCCGACAGCCAGCGCTTGGCTACACCTTC. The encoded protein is CASSSRQPALGYTF.

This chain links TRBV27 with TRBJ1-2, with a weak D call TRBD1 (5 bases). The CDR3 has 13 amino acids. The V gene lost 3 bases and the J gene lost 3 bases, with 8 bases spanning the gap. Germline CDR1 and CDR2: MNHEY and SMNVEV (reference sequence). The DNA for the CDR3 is TGTGCCAGCAGTTTCAGGGTGGACTATGGCTACACCTTC. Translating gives CASSFRVDYGYTF.

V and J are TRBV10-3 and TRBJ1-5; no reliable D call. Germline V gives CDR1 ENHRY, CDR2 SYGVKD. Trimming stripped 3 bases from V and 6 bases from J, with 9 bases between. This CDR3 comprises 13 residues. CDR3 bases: TGTGCCATCAGTGAATCGACATCTCAGCCCCAGCATTTT. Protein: CAISESTSQPQHF.

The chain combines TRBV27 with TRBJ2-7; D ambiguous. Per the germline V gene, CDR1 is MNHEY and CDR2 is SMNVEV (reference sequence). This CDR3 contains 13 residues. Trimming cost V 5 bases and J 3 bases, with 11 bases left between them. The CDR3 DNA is TGTGCCAGCAGTCGGCACCTAAACTACGAGCAGTACGTC. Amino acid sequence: CASSRHLNYEQYV.

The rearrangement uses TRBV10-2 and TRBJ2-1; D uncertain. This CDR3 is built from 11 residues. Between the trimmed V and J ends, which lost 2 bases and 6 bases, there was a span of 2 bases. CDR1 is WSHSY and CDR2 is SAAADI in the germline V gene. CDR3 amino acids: CASSEINEQFF. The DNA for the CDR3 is TGCGCCAGCAGTGAGATCAATGAGCAGTTCTTC.

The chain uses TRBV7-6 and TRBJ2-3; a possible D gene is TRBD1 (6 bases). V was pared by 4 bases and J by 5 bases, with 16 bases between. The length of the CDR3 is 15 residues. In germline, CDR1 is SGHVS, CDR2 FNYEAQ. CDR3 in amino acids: CASSSRQVWEDTQYF. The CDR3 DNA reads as TGTGCCAGCAGCTCCCGACAGGTTTGGGAAGATACGCAGTATTTT.

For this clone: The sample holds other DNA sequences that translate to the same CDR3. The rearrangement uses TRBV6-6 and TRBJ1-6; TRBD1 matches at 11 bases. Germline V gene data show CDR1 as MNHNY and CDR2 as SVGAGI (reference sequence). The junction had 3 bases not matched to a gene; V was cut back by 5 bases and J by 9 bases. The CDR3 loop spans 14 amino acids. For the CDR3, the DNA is TGTGCCAGCAGTGAGGGACAGGGGGTTTCACCCCTCCACTTT. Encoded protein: CASSEGQGVSPLHF.

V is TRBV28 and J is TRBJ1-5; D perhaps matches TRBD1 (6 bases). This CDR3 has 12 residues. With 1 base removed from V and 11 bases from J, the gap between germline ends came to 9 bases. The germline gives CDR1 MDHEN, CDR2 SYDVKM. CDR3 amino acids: CASSLSTGSQHF. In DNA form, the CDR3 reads TGTGCCAGCAGTTTATCCACAGGGTCCCAGCATTTT.

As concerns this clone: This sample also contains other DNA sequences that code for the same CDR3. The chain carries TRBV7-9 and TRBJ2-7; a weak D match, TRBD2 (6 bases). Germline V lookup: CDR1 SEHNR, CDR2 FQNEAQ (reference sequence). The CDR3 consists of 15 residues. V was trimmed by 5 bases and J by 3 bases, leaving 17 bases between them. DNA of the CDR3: TGTGCCAGCAGCCTCTCTGGGACTCGAGACTACGAGCAGTACTTC. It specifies CASSLSGTRDYEQYF.